The clone carrying this T cell receptor beta chain appeared a few times. Each cDNA molecule in the library carried unique molecular identifiers. Each CDR3 protein is one row after TCRdb ran MiXCR on the RACE reads. This sample has around 150,000 distinct CDR3 sequences, with 25% to 35% found just once. These data belong to a study of human T cells and chemical hapten exposure. The wider study: Small volume differences among pooled libraries mainly caused per-sample TCR yield variation.

Time point here: patch test 3, about 24 weeks after DPC sensitization. Treatment given: therapeutic diphenylcyclopropenone sensitization with weekly scalp DPC. Germline values: CDR1 LNHNV, CDR2 YYDKDF (reference sequence). V was shortened by 5 bases and J by 3 bases, with 13 bases between the two germline ends. The CDR3 contains 15 residues. The sample consisted of whole blood, taken in connection with sensitization to the hapten diphenylcyclopropenone (DPC). This TCR derives from a woman between 18 and 29 years old with alopecia areata. Some clones in this sample may be carry-over from other donors' samples. The rearrangement joins TRBV15 to TRBJ2-2; the D gene is possibly TRBD2 (7 bases). Here the CDR3 reads CATSDGGLDTGELFF. CDR3 in DNA: TGTGCCACCAGCGACGGGGGGCTAGACACCGGGGAGCTGTTTTTT.